A single sample gave rise to the 10 T cell receptor beta chains below, sequenced in a study of shared clonotypes between healthy human individuals. CD45RO-negative CD8 cells positively selected for CCR7 made up the naive population, which excluded terminally differentiated effector memory CD45RA+ cells. The table came from immunoSEQ multiplex PCR; TCRdb's copy has only in-frame clones and leaves some out. The sample holds under 1 million clones, approximately 92% seen once. Specimen: naive CD8+ T cells sorted from blood. Receptor source: a man aged 25-40 years in good health.

The chain is built from TRBV7-6 and TRBJ1-1, with TRBD1 identical over 8 bases. Germline values: CDR1 SGHVS, CDR2 FNYEAQ. V was clipped by 4 bases and J by 6 bases; unmatched bases: 10. The CDR3 contains 15 residues. The DNA for the CDR3 is TGTGCCAGCAGCTCCCAAACCGGGACAGGACCTGAAGCTTTCTTT. Translated: CASSSQTGTGPEAFF.

V and J are TRBV9 and TRBJ2-1; TRBD2 agrees at 7 bases. Germline CDR1 SGDLS, CDR2 YYNGEE. The CDR3 has 17 amino acids. Germline trimming cut 0 bases from V and 6 bases from J; bases unmatched to any gene: 12. The DNA for the CDR3 is TGTGCCAGCAGCGTAGAACCGGGAGGCGGTTTCCCCAATGAGCAGTTCTTC. Translation: CASSVEPGGGFPNEQFF.

The chain couples TRBV15 to TRBJ2-7; the D gene is possibly TRBD2 (5 bases). Trimming shortened V by 0 bases and J by 0 bases, and 9 bases separated the two germline ends. The CDR3 length is 15 residues. Germline loops: CDR1 LNHNV, CDR2 YYDKDF (reference sequence). CDR3 in amino acids: CATSREAGHSYEQYF. CDR3 sequence (DNA): TGTGCCACCAGCAGAGAGGCGGGCCACTCCTACGAGCAGTACTTC.

The CDR3 is CASWQGETQYF. CDR3 nucleotides: TGTGCCAGCTGGCAGGGGGAGACCCAGTACTTC. This chain connects TRBV27 to TRBJ2-5; possible D gene TRBD1, 6 bases. The V gene's germline CDR1 is MNHEY and CDR2 SMNVEV (reference sequence). V was clipped by 8 bases and J by 5 bases, with 9 bases between them. The CDR3 contains 11 residues.

This clone came up once. This chain uses TRBV28 with TRBJ2-1, with TRBD2 matching over 8 bases. CDR3 length equals 21 residues. V shed 5 bases and J 4 bases; nucleotides not matched to a gene: 25. The germline V gene has CDR1 MDHEN and CDR2 SYDVKM. The CDR3 spells CASSHPGGVAGSMAVYNEQFF. The DNA for the CDR3 is TGTGCCAGCAGTCACCCGGGAGGGGTAGCGGGGTCCATGGCTGTTTACAATGAGCAGTTCTTC. The variable domain in full, with the rest retrieved from reference TRBV28 and TRBJ2-1, is DVKVTQSSRYLVKRTGEKVFLECVQDMDHENMFWYRQDPGLGLRLIYFSYDVKMKEKGDIPEGYSVSREKKERFSLILESASTNQTSMYLCASSHPGGVAGSMAVYNEQFFGPGTRLTVL.

This clone has a single count. The chain has TRBV20-1 and TRBJ2-7; D uncertain. Germline V lookup: CDR1 DFQATT, CDR2 SNEGSKA (reference sequence). The CDR3 runs to 10 residues. Trimming took 3 bases from V and 2 from J, leaving 2 bases between them. The CDR3 DNA sequence: TGCAGTGCTAGTACCTACGAGCAGTACTTC. Translated, it gives CSASTYEQYF.

J is TRBJ2-1 and V is TRBV28; D is possibly TRBD2 (5 bases). V lost 5 bases, J lost 8 bases, and 16 bases lay in between. Germline CDR1 MDHEN, CDR2 SYDVKM. This CDR3 has 14 residues. CDR3 protein: CASSARTRADEQFF. The CDR3 DNA reads TGTGCCAGCAGTGCCCGGACTCGGGCGGATGAGCAGTTCTTC.

The chain recombines TRBV11-2 with TRBJ1-1, with a weak D call TRBD1 (6 bases). The CDR3 is made up of 15 amino acids. Trimming removed 5 bases from V and 0 bases from J, with 13 bases in between. Germline-derived CDR1 and CDR2 are SGHAT and FQNNGV. CDR3 amino acids: CASSPKTGVNTEAFF. CDR3 coding DNA: TGTGCCAGCAGCCCGAAGACAGGTGTGAACACTGAAGCTTTCTTT.

J is TRBJ1-5 and V is TRBV19; D possibly corresponds to TRBD1 (6 bases). V was clipped by 10 bases and J by 4 bases, with 20 bases between them. This CDR3 has 15 amino acids. Germline CDR1 is LNHDA and CDR2 is SQIVND (reference sequence). CDR3 region: CATSSPDRDNQPQHF. CDR3 DNA sequence: TGTGCCACCTCTTCCCCGGACAGAGATAATCAGCCCCAGCATTTT.

This chain connects TRBV9 to TRBJ2-1; 10 bases align to TRBD2. Trimming took 2 bases from V and 4 from J; bases not matched to a gene: 3. This CDR3 region has 15 residues. Germline CDR1 SGDLS, CDR2 YYNGEE. The chain's CDR3 is CASSVTTSGYNEQFF. The CDR3 bases are TGTGCCAGCAGCGTTACGACTAGCGGGTACAATGAGCAGTTCTTC.